The source of this TCR beta chain is a study of control samples from healthy donors and cancer patients. The repertoire was sequenced with immunoSEQ multiplex PCR; TCRdb's copy has only in-frame clones and lacks some. In the table there are about 140,000 clones, roughly nine tenths of which are singletons. The table lists this clone with a count of one. The V gene's germline CDR1 is LNHDA and CDR2 SQIVND (reference sequence). The CDR3 is made up of 15 amino acids. J was trimmed by 4 bases and V by 5 bases; bases with no gene match: 3. The clonotype comes from a woman under 40 in good health. The rearrangement joins TRBV19 to TRBJ2-3; 13 bases agree with TRBD2. The sequenced material came from blood. CDR3 in amino acids: CASSGLAGVADTQYF. The CDR3 nucleotides are TGTGCCAGTAGTGGACTAGCGGGAGTAGCAGATACGCAGTATTTT.